This T cell receptor beta chain was captured by sequencing in a study of T cell changes during pregnancy in multiple sclerosis. TCRdb's table, derived via immunoSEQ multiplex PCR, lists solely in-frame clones and lacks some. This sample has about 38,000 clones, with around 90% found just once. Germline V gene lookup returns CDR1 SGDLS and CDR2 YYNGEE. Trimming left V 0 bases short and J 6 bases short, with 12 bases between. This CDR3 is built from 15 residues. The sample was CD4+ T cells from peripheral blood mononuclear cells, taken after pregnancy. The TCR was taken from a female donor in good health, enrolled as a control in a pregnancy study. The V call is TRBV9, the J call TRBJ1-4; D unclear. CDR3 DNA: TGTGCCAGCAGCGTAGCGCCCGTACGAGATGAAAAACTGTTTTTT. Translation gives CASSVAPVRDEKLFF.